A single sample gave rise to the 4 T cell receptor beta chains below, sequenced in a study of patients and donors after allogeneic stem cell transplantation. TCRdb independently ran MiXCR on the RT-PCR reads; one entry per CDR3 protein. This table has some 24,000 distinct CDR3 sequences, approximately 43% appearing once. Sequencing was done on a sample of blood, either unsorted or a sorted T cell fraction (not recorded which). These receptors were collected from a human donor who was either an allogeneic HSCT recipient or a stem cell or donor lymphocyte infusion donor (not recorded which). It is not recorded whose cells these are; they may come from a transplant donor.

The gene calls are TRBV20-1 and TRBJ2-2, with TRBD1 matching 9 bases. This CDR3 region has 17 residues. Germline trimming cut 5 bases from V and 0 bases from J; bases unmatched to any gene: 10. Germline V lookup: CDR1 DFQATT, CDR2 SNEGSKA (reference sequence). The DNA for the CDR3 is TGCAGTGCTCCCATGGTACAGGGGGCACCGAACACCGGGGAGCTGTTTTTT. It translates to CSAPMVQGAPNTGELFF.

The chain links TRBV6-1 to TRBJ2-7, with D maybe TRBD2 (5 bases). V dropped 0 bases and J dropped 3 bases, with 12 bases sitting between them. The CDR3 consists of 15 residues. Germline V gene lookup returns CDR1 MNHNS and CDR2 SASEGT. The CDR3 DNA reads TGTGCCAGCAGTGAAGCGTTTTGGACTCGCTACGAGCAGTACTTC. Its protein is CASSEAFWTRYEQYF.

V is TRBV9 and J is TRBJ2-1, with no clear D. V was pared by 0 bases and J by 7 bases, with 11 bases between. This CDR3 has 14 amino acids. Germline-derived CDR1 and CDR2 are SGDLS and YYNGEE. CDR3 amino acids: CASSVGGARNEQFF. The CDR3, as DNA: TGTGCCAGCAGCGTAGGCGGCGCGCGGAATGAGCAGTTCTTC.

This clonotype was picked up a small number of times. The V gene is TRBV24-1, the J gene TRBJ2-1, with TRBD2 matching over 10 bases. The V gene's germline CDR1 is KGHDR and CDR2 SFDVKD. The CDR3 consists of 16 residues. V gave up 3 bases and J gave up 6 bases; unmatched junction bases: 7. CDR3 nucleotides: TGTGCCACCAGTGATGTGCTAGCGGGAGACGTCAATGAGCAGTTCTTC. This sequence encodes CATSDVLAGDVNEQFF.